The sequence of this TCR beta chain was determined in a study of long-term antiretroviral therapy in people with HIV. The immunoSEQ assay was v3.0, run at survey level. Profiling relied on immunoSEQ multiplex PCR, and the TCRdb table lists in-frame clones only, not all of them. The sample records 30,000 to 40,000 clones, 94% being singletons. Per the germline V gene, CDR1 is SNHLY and CDR2 is FYNNEI. The CDR3 extends over 15 amino acids. The V segment lost 7 bases and the J segment 5 bases; nucleotides outside the gene matches: 11. The sequenced sample was unsorted PBMCs, obtained 4.1 years after starting antiretroviral therapy. The genes are TRBV2 and TRBJ2-5, with 9 bases matching TRBD2. The receptor comes from a woman aged 45-60 years with HIV. DNA for the CDR3: TGTGCCAGCATGCCCTTGGCTAGCGGGGTGGAGACCCAGTACTTC. As protein: CASMPLASGVETQYF. Using reference TRBV2 and TRBJ2-5 for the parts outside the CDR3, the full variable domain is EPEVTQTPSHQVTQMGQEVILRCVPISNHLYFYWYRQILGQKVEFLVSFYNNEISEKSEIFDDQFSVERPDGSNFTLKIRSTKLEDSAMYFCASMPLASGVETQYFGPGTRLLVL.